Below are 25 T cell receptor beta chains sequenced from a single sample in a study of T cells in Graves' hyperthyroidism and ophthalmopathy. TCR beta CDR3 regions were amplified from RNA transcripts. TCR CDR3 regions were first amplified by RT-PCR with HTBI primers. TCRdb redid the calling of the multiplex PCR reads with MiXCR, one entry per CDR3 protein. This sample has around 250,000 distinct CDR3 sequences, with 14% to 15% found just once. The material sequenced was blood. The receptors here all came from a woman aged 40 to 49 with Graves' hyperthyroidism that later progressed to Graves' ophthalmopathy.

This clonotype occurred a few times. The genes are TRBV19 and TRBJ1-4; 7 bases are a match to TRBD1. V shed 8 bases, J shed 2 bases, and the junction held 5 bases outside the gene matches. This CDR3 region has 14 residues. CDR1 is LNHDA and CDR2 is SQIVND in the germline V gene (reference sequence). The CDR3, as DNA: TGTGCCAGTGGCAGGGGGTCTACTAATGAAAAACTGTTTTTT. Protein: CASGRGSTNEKLFF.

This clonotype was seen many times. CDR3 sequence: CASSQTSHNEQFF. In nucleotides, the CDR3 is TGCGCCAGCAGCCAAACTAGCCACAATGAGCAGTTCTTC. The J gene is TRBJ2-1, the V gene TRBV4-1; possible D gene TRBD2, 6 bases. The CDR3 covers 13 residues. Germline V gene sequence: CDR1 MGHRA, CDR2 YSYEKL. V dropped 2 bases and J dropped 5 bases, with 7 bases sitting between them.

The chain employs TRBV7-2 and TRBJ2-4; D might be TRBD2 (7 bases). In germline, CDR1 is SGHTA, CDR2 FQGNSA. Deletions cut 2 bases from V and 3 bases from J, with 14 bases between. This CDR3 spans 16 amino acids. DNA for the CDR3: TGTGCCAGCAGCTTATCCCGAGGGGGGGGCAAAAACATTCAGTACTTC. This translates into CASSLSRGGGKNIQYF.

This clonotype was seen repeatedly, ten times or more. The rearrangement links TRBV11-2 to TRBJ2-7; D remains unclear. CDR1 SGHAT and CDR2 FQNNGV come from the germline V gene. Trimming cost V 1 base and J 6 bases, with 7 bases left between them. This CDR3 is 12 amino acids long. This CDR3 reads CASSLALSEQYF. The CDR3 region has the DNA TGTGCCAGCAGCTTAGCCCTATCCGAGCAGTACTTC. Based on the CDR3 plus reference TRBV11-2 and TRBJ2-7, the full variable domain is EAGVAQSPRYKIIEKRQSVAFWCNPISGHATLYWYQQILGQGPKLLIQFQNNGVVDDSQLPKDRFSAERLKGVDSTLKIQPAKLEDSAVYLCASSLALSEQYFGPGTRLTVT.

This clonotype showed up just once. The CDR3 region is CASSSEQGGAKNIQYF. DNA of the CDR3: TGTGCCAGCAGTTCGGAACAGGGAGGAGCCAAAAACATTCAGTACTTC. The gene calls are TRBV2 and TRBJ2-4, with D perhaps being TRBD1 or TRBD2 (6 bases each). CDR3 length: 16 residues. The germline V gene has CDR1 SNHLY and CDR2 FYNNEI. Trimming left V 5 bases short and J 0 bases short, with 14 bases between. Full variable domain (rest looked up from reference TRBV2 and TRBJ2-4): EPEVTQTPSHQVTQMGQEVILRCVPISNHLYFYWYRQILGQKVEFLVSFYNNEISEKSEIFDDQFSVERPDGSNFTLKIRSTKLEDSAMYFCASSSEQGGAKNIQYFGAGTRLSVL.

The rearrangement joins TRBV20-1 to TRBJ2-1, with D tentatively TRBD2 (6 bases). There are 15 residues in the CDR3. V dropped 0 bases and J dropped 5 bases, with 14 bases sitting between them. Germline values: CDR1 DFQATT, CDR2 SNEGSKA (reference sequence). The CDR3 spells CSARDPGLQHNEQFF. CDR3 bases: TGCAGTGCTAGAGACCCGGGACTCCAACACAATGAGCAGTTCTTC.

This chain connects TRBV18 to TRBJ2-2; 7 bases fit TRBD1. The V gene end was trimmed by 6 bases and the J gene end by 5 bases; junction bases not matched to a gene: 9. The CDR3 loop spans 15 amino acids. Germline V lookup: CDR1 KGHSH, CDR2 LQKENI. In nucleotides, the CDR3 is TGTGCCAGCTCGCCGAACAGGGGACGGACCGGGGAGCTGTTTTTT. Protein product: CASSPNRGRTGELFF. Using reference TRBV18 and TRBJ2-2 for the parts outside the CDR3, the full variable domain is NAGVMQNPRHLVRRRGQEARLRCSPMKGHSHVYWYRQLPEEGLKFMVYLQKENIIDESGMPKERFSAEFPKEGPSILRIQQVVRGDSAAYFCASSPNRGRTGELFFGEGSRLTVL.

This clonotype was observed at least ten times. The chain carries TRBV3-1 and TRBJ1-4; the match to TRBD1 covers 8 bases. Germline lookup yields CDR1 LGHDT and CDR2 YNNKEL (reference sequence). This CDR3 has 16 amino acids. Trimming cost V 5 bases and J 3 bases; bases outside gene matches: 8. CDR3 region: CASSVRQGSANEKLFF. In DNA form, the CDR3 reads TGTGCCAGCAGCGTACGACAGGGGTCAGCTAATGAAAAACTGTTTTTT.

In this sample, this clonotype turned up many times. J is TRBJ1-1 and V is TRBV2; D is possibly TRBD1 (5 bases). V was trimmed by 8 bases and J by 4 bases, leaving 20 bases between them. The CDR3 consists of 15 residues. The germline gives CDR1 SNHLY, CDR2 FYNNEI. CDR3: CASHPGGPGGTEAFF. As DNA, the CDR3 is TGTGCCAGCCACCCCGGTGGGCCTGGGGGCACTGAAGCTTTCTTT.

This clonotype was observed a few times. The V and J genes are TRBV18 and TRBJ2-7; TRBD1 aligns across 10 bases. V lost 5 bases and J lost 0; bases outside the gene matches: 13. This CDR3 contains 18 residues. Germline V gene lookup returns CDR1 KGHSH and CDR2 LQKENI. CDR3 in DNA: TGTGCCAGCTCAGGGCCGGGACAGGGGAGGCCTACCTCCTACGAGCAGTACTTC. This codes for CASSGPGQGRPTSYEQYF.

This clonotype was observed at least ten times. Written as DNA, the CDR3 is TGTGCCATCAGTGAGGGGAATATGTACAATGAGCAGTTCTTC. Its translation is CAISEGNMYNEQFF. This rearrangement joins TRBV10-3 to TRBJ2-1; D is unresolved. Trimming shortened V by 2 bases and J by 4 bases, and 9 bases separated the two germline ends. Germline values: CDR1 ENHRY, CDR2 SYGVKD. CDR3 size: 14 residues.

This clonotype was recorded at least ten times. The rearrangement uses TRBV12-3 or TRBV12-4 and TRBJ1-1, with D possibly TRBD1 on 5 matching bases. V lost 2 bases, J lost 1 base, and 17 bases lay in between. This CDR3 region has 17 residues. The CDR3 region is CASSLFAGRGTNTEAFF. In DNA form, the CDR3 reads TGTGCCAGCAGTTTATTTGCAGGTAGAGGGACGAACACTGAAGCTTTCTTT.

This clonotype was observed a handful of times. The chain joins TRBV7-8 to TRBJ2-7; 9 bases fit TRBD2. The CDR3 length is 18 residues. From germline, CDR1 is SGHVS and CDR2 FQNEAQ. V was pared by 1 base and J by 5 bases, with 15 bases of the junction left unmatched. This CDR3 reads CASSLEGRGSGSIHEQYF. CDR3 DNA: TGTGCCAGCAGCTTAGAGGGGCGGGGTAGCGGGAGTATCCACGAGCAGTACTTC.

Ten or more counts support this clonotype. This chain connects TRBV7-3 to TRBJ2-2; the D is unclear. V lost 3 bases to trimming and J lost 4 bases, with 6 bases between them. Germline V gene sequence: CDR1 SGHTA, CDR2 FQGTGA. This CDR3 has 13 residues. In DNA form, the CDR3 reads TGTGCCAGCAGCTTTTCCAGCACCGGGGAGCTGTTTTTT. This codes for CASSFSSTGELFF.

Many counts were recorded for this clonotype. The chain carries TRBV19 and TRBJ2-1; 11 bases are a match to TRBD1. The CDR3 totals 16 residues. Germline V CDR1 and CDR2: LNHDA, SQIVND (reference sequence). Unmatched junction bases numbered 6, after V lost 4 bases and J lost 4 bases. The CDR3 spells CASSRRDRGAYNEQFF. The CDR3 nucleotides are TGTGCCAGTAGTAGACGGGACAGGGGGGCTTACAATGAGCAGTTCTTC.

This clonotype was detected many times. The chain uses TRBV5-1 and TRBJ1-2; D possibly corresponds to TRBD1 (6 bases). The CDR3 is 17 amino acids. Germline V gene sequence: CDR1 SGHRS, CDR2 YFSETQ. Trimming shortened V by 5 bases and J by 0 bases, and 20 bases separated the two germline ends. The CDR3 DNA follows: TGCGCCAGCAGGTCGGAGACCGACAGGCAAACTAACTATGGCTACACCTTC. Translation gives CASRSETDRQTNYGYTF.

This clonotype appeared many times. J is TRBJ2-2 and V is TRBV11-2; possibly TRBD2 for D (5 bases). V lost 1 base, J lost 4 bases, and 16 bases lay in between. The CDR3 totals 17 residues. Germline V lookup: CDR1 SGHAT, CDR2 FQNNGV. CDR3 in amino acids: CASSLANPGFGTGELFF. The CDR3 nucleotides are TGTGCCAGCAGCTTAGCAAACCCGGGATTTGGCACCGGGGAGCTGTTTTTT.

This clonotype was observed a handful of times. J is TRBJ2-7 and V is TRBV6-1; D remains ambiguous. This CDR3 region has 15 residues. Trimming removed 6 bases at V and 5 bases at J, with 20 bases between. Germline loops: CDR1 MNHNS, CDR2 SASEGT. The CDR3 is CASSQTPTVLDEQYF. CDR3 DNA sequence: TGTGCCAGCAGCCAAACCCCCACCGTCCTAGACGAGCAGTACTTC.

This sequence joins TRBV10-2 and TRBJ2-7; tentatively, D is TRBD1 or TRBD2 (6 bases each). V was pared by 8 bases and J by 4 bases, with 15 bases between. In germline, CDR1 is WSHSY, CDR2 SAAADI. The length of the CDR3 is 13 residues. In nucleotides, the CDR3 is TGCGCCAGCGCTGGGGGCCGGGGGTACGAGCAGTACTTC. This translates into CASAGGRGYEQYF.

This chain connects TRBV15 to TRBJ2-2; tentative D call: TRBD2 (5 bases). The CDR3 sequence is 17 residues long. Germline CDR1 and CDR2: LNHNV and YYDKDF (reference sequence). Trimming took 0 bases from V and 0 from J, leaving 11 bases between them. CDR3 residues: CATSRDLAGPNTGELFF. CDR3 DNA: TGTGCCACCAGCAGAGATCTAGCAGGCCCGAACACCGGGGAGCTGTTTTTT.

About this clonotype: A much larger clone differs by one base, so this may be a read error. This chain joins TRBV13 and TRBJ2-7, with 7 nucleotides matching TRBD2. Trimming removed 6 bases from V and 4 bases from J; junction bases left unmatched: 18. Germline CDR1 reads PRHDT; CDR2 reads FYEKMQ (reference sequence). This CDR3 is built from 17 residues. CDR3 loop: CASSQGLVGSLFYEQYF. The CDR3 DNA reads TGTGCCAGCAGTCAAGGACTAGTGGGTTCTTTGTTTTACGAGCAGTACTTC.

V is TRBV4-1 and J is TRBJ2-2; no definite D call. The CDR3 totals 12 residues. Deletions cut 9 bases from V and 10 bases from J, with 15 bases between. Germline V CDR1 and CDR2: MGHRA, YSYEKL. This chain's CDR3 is CASSAGEQELFF. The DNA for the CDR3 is TGCGCCAGTTCAGCAGGAGAGCAGGAGCTGTTTTTT.

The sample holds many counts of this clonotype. CDR3 sequence: CASSVVAGAGEQFF. The CDR3 nucleotides are TGTGCCAGCAGCGTAGTAGCGGGGGCAGGTGAGCAGTTCTTC. V and J are TRBV9 and TRBJ2-1, with TRBD2 matching 9 bases. The germline V gene encodes CDR1 SGDLS and CDR2 YYNGEE. This CDR3 is built from 14 residues. J lost 9 bases, V lost 0 bases, and 4 bases had no gene match. Filled out from reference TRBV9 and TRBJ2-1, the complete variable domain reads DSGVTQTPKHLITATGQRVTLRCSPRSGDLSVYWYQQSLDQGLQFLIQYYNGEERAKGNILERFSAQQFPDLHSELNLSSLELGDSALYFCASSVVAGAGEQFFGPGTRLTVL.

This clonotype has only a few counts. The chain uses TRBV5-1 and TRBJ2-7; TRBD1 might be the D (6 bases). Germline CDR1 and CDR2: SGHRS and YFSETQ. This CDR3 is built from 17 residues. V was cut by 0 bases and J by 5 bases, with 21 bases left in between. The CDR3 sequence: CASSLVFRGQSRDEQYF. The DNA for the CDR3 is TGCGCCAGCAGCTTGGTGTTTCGAGGACAGTCGAGAGACGAGCAGTACTTC.

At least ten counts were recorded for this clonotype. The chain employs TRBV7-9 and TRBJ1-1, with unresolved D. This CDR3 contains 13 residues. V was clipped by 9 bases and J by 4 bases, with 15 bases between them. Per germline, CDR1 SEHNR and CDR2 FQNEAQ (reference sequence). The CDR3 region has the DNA TGTGCCAGTGAAAATTATCATGGCACTGAAGCTTTCTTT. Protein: CASENYHGTEAFF. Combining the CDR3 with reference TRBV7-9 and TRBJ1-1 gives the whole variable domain DTGVSQNPRHKITKRGQNVTFRCDPISEHNRLYWYRQTLGQGPEFLTYFQNEAQLEKSRLLSDRFSAERPKGSFSTLEIQRTEQGDSAMYLCASENYHGTEAFFGQGTRLTVV.